The sequence of this T cell receptor beta chain was determined in a study of sequential checkpoint blockade in melanoma. The V end was cut by 4 bases, the J end by 4 bases, with 13 bases between. The CDR3 spans 14 residues. Germline CDR1 is SGHTA and CDR2 is FQGTGA. Regarding treatment: randomized to nivolumab then ipilimumab (arm A) or the reverse (arm B). The repertoire was sequenced with immunoSEQ multiplex PCR; TCRdb's copy has only in-frame clones and lacks some. The repertoire has 15,000 or so clones, about 92% of them found once; the top ten carry roughly 24%. The chain uses TRBV7-3 and TRBJ1-2; D might be TRBD1 (5 bases). Sample: CD8+ T cells sorted from blood (inferred from file names), taken from a patient given nivolumab and ipilimumab in sequence. The TCR originated in a human donor with melanoma. This CDR3 is CASSSSGTSYGYTF. CDR3 DNA sequence: TGTGCCAGCAGCTCCTCCGGGACTTCCTATGGCTACACCTTC. The full variable domain, in which reference TRBV7-3 and TRBJ1-2 provide the parts outside the CDR3, is GAGVSQTPSNKVTEKGKYVELRCDPISGHTALYWYRQSLGQGPEFLIYFQGTGAADDSGLPNDRFFAVRPEGSVSTLKIQRTERGDSAVYLCASSSSGTSYGYTFGSGTRLTVV.